The clone carrying this TCR beta chain came up a few times. Germline lookup yields CDR1 SEHNR and CDR2 FQNEAQ (reference sequence). V lost 0 bases to trimming and J lost 5 bases; unmatched junction nucleotides: 13. This CDR3 contains 18 residues. This record comes from a study of blood T cell repertoires in COVID-19. Turning to the study itself: The samples span acute and convalescent COVID-19 from the United States, Italy and Spain. PBMCs, B-cell-depleted T cells, or T cells were the source of the cDNA or gDNA that made up the material.

As originally analysed: Amplified reference gene primers provided the basis for estimating nucleated cell counts. Measured with immunoSEQ multiplex PCR; TCRdb has only the in-frame clones, and not every one. The DNA was the basis for D and trimming; V, J and clone size are from that table. The sample records about 40,000 clones, roughly 89% being singletons. Sequencing was carried out using peripheral blood. This TCR came from a human donor in a cohort sampled during active COVID-19. The V gene is TRBV7-9, the J gene TRBJ2-7; TRBD1 matches at 10 bases. CDR3 nucleotides: TGTGCCAGCAGCTTAGCGGTAACCTTACGGGACAGGGGCCACGAGCAGTACTTC. Translated: CASSLAVTLRDRGHEQYF.